This T cell receptor beta chain was obtained from a study of brain T cells in children with intractable seizures. Only cases whose brain tissue showed the highest T cell transcript signatures were sequenced. Germline V gives CDR1 SGDLS, CDR2 YYNGEE. The CDR3 spans 14 residues. V lost 0 bases and J 2 bases, leaving 9 bases between the germline ends. Assay: immunoSEQ multiplex PCR; the TCRdb copy retains only in-frame clones and omits some. The repertoire consists of about 80,000 clones, with around 91% occurring once and the leading ten covering about 24%. The specimen comprised peripheral blood, sampled at surgery. The chain recombines TRBV9 with TRBJ2-7, with TRBD2 as a possible D gene (5 bases). This clonotype was sampled from a girl aged 2-10 years with Rasmussen encephalitis and intractable seizures. The CDR3 sequence is CASSVELEPYEQYF. CDR3 DNA: TGTGCCAGCAGCGTAGAACTAGAGCCCTACGAGCAGTACTTC.